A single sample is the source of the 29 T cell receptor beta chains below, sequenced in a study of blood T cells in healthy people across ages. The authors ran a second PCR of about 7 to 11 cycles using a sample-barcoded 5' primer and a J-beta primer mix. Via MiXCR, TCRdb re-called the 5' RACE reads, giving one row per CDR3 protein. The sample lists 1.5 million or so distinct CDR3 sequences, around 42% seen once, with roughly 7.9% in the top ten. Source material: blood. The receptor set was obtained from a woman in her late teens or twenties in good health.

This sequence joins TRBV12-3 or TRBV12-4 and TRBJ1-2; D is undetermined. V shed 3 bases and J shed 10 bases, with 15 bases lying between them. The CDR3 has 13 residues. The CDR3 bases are TGTGCCAGCAGTTTGAAGGGAGCCCTTAACTACACCTTC. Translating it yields CASSLKGALNYTF.

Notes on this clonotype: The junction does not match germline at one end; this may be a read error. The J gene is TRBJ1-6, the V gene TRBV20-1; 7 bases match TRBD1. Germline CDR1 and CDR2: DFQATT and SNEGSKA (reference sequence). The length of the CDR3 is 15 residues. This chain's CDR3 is CSASGGGTDSSLLHF. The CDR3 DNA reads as TGCAGTGCTTCCGGCGGGGGGACAGACAGCTCACTCCTCCACTTT.

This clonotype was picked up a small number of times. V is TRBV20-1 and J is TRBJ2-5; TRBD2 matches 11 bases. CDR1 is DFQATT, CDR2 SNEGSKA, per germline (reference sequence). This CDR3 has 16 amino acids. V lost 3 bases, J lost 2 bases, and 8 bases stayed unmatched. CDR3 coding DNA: TGCAGTGCTAGTCCCCTAGCGGGGGGCCGGCAAGAGACCCAGTACTTC. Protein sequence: CSASPLAGGRQETQYF.

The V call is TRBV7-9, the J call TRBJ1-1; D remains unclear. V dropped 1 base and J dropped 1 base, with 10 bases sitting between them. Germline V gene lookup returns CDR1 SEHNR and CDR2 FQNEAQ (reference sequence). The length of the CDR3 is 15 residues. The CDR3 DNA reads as TGTGCCAGCAGCTTAGTCCTTAGGCAGAACACTGAAGCTTTCTTT. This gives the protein CASSLVLRQNTEAFF.

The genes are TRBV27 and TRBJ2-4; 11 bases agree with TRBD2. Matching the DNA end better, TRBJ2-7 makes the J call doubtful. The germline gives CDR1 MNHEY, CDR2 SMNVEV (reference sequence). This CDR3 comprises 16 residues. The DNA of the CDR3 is TGTGCCAGCAGAAACCTCCAGGGACTAGCGGAATACGAGCAGTACTTC. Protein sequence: CASRNLQGLAEYEQYF.

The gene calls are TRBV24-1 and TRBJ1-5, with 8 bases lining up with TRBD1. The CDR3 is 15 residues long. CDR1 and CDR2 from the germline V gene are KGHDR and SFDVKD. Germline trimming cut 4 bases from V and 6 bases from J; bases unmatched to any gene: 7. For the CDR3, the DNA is TGTGCCACCAGTGACTCAGGGGGCTCGGGTCAGCCCCAGCATTTT. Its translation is CATSDSGGSGQPQHF.

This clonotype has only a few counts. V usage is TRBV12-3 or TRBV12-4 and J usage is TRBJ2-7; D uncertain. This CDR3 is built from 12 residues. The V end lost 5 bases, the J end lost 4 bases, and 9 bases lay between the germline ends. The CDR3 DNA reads TGTGCCAGCAGTGCCCGGGTGTACGAGCAGTACTTC. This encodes CASSARVYEQYF.

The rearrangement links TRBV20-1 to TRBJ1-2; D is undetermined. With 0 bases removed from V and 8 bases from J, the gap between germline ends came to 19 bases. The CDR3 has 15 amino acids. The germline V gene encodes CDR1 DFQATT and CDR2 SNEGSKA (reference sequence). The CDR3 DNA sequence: TGCAGTGCTAGAGACATGGGCAAACCTCCCGGAGGCTACACCTTC. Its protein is CSARDMGKPPGGYTF.

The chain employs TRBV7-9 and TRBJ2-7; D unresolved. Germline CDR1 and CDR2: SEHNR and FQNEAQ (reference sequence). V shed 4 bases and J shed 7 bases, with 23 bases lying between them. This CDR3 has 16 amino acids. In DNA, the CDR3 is TGTGCCAGCAGCTCCAGGTCCGCAATGACCTACAATGAGCAGTACTTC. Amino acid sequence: CASSSRSAMTYNEQYF.

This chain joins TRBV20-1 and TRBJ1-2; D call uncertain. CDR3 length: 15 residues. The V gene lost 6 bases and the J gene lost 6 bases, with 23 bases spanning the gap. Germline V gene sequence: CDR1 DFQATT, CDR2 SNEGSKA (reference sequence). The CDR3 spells CSAAGGRFLPNGYTF. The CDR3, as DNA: TGCAGTGCGGCGGGAGGAAGATTCCTACCTAATGGCTACACCTTC.

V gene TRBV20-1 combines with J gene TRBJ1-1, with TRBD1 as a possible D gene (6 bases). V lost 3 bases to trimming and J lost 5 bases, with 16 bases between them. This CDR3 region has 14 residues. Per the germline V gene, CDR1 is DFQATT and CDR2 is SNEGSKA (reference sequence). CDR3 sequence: CSASQGQGRTEAFF. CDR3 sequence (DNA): TGCAGTGCTAGTCAGGGGCAGGGGAGGACTGAAGCTTTCTTT.

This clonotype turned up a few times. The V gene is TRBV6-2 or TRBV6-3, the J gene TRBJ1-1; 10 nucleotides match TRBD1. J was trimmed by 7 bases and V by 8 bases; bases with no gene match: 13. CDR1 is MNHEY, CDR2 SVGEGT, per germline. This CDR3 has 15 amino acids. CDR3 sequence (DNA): TGTGCCAGCGGTAGTTCAGACAGGGGGCAAGGTGAAGCTTTCTTT. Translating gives CASGSSDRGQGEAFF.

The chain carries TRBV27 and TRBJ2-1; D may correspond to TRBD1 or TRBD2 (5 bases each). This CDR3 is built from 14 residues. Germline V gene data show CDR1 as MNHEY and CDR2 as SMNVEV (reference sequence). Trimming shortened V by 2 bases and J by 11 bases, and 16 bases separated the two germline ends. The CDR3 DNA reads TGTGCCAGCAGTTTAAGCAGGGATGGGGGTAAGCAGTTCTTC. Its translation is CASSLSRDGGKQFF.

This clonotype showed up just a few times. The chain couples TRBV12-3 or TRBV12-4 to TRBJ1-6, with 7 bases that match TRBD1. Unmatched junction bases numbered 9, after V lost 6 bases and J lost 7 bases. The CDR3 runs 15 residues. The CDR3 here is CASRPRDSRNSPLHF. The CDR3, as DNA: TGTGCCAGCAGACCCAGGGACAGCCGGAATTCACCCCTCCACTTT.

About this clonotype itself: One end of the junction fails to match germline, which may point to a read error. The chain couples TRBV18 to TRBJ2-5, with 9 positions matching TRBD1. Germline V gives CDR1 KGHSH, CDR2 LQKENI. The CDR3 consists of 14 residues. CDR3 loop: CTSSPRTGEETQYF. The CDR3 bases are TGTACCAGCTCACCAAGGACAGGGGAAGAGACCCAGTACTTC. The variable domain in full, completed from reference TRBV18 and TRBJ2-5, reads NAGVMQNPRHLVRRRGQEARLRCSPMKGHSHVYWYRQLPEEGLKFMVYLQKENIIDESGMPKERFSAEFPKEGPSILRIQQVVRGDSAAYFCTSSPRTGEETQYFGPGTRLLVL.

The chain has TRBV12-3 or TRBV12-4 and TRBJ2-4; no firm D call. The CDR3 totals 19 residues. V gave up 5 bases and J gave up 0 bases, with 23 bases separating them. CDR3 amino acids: CASSLPTPNWKLAKNIQYF. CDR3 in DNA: TGTGCCAGCAGTCTGCCGACCCCCAATTGGAAACTAGCCAAAAACATTCAGTACTTC.

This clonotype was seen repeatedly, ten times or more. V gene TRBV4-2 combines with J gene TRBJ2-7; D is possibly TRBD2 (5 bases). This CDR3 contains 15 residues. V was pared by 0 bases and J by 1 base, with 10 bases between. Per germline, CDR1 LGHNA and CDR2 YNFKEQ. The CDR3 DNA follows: TGTGCCAGCAGCCAAGATGTGAGGGTATCCTACGAGCAGTACTTC. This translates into CASSQDVRVSYEQYF.

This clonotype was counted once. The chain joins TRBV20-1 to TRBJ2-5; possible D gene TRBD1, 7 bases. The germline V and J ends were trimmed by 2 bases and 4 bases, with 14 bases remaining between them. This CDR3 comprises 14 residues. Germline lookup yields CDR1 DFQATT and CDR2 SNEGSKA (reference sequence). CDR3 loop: CSARRGGGPETQYF. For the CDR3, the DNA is TGCAGTGCTAGAAGAGGAGGGGGCCCAGAGACCCAGTACTTC.

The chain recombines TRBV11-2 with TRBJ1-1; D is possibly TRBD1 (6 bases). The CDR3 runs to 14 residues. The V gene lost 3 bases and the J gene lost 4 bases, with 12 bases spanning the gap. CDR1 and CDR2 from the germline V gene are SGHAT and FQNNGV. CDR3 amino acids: CASSLGASGTEAFF. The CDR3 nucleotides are TGTGCCAGCAGCTTGGGGGCCTCAGGCACTGAAGCTTTCTTT.

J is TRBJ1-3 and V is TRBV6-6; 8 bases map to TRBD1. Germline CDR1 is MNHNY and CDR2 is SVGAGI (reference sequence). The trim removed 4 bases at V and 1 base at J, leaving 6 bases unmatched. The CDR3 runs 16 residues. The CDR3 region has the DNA TGTGCCAGCAGTTCCACCGGGACAGGTTCTGGAAACACCATATATTTT. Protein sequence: CASSSTGTGSGNTIYF.

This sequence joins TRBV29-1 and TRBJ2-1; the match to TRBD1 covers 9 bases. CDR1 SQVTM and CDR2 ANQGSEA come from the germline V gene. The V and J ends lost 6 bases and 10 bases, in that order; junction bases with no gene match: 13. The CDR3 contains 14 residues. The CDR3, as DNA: TGCAGCGTAACGAGAGGGGGACAGGGATACGAGCAGTTCTTC. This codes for CSVTRGGQGYEQFF.

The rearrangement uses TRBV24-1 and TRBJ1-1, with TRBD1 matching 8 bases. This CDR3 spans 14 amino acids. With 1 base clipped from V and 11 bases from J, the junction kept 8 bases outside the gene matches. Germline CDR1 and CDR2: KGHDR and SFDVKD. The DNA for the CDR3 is TGTGCCACCAGTGATTTACAAACAGGGGGAGATGCTTTCTTT. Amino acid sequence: CATSDLQTGGDAFF.

CDR3 protein: CASSFGTSNQPQHF. The DNA for the CDR3 is TGCGCCAGCAGCTTCGGGACCAGCAATCAGCCCCAGCATTTT. The chain has TRBV5-1 and TRBJ1-5; D is possibly TRBD1 (5 bases). The V end was cut by 2 bases, the J end by 1 base, with 7 bases between. CDR3 length equals 14 residues. CDR1 and CDR2 from the germline V gene are SGHRS and YFSETQ. The full variable domain, completed using reference TRBV5-1 and TRBJ1-5, is KAGVTQTPRYLIKTRGQQVTLSCSPISGHRSVSWYQQTPGQGLQFLFEYFSETQRNKGNFPGRFSGRQFSNSRSEMNVSTLELGDSALYLCASSFGTSNQPQHFGDGTRLSIL.

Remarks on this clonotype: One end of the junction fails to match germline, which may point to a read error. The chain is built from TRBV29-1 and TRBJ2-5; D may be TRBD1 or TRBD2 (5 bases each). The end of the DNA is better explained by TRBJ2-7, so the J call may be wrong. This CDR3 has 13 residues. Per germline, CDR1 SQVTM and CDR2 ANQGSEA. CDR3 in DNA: TGCAGTGTTGAGGGGAGTGACGCCCTCGAGCAGTACTTC. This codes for CSVEGSDALEQYF.

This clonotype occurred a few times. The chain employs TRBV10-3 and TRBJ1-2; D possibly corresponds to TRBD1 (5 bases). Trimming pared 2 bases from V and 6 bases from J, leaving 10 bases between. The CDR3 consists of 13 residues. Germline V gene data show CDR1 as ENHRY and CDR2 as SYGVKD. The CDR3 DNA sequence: TGTGCCATCAGTGAGCAAGGGGATGATGGCTACACCTTC. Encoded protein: CAISEQGDDGYTF.

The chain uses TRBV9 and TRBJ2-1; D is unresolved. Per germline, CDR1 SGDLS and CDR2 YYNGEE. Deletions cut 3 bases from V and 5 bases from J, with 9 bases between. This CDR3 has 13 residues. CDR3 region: CASSAWPDNEQFF. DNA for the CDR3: TGTGCCAGCAGCGCCTGGCCCGACAATGAGCAGTTCTTC.

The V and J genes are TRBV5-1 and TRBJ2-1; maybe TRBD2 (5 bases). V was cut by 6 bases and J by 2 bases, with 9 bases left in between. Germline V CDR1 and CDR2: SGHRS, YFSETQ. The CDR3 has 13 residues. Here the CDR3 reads CASTQTTYNEQFF. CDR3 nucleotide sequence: TGCGCCAGCACCCAGACTACCTACAATGAGCAGTTCTTC.

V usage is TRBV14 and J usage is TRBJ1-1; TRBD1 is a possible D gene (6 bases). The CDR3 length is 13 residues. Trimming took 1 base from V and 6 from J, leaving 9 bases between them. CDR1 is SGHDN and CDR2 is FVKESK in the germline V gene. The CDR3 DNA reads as TGTGCCAGCAGCCAAGGGGGGGCCGCTGAAGCTTTCTTT. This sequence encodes CASSQGGAAEAFF.

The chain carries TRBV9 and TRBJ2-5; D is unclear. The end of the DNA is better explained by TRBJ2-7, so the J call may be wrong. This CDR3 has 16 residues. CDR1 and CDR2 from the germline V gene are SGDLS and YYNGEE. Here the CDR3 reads CASSGGRSSVPYEQYF. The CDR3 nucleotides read TGTGCCAGCAGCGGGGGTAGGAGTAGTGTTCCCTACGAGCAGTACTTC.